A single sample is the source of the 19 T cell receptor beta chains below, sequenced in a study of PD-1 blockade in classical Hodgkin lymphoma. Sequencing used immunoSEQ multiplex PCR; TCRdb keeps in-frame clones, though not all of them. The sample lists 100,000 or so clones, around 93% occurring once. The time point: cycle 4 day 1 (C4D1), after more than five weeks of nivolumab. Relapses following autologous stem cell transplantation were seen in all patients, with brentuximab vedotin exposure varying. The starting material was peripheral blood mononuclear cells (PBMCs), obtained before the fourth cycle of nivolumab. Receptors originate from a human donor with classical Hodgkin lymphoma.

V is TRBV25-1 and J is TRBJ2-5; 8 nucleotides align to TRBD1. The CDR3 is made up of 18 amino acids. Germline V gene data show CDR1 as MGHDK and CDR2 as SYGVNS. The V gene end was trimmed by 4 bases and the J gene end by 5 bases; junction bases not matched to a gene: 18. In nucleotides, the CDR3 is TGTGCCAGCAGTGGACGACGACAGGGGTTGGTTTCTAGCGAGACCCAGTACTTC. Its translation: CASSGRRQGLVSSETQYF.

The chain uses TRBV5-1 and TRBJ2-3, with 7 bases matching TRBD2. Per germline, CDR1 SGHRS and CDR2 YFSETQ. This CDR3 region has 17 residues. V shed 1 base and J 0 bases; nucleotides not matched to a gene: 8. The CDR3: CASSLRASGTSTDTQYF. The CDR3 DNA reads as TGCGCCAGCAGCTTGCGGGCTAGCGGAACGAGCACAGATACGCAGTATTTT.

In its sample, this clone was seen a few times. CDR3 amino acids: CASGLALAGGDTQYF. Here the CDR3 DNA reads TGTGCTAGTGGTTTGGCCCTAGCGGGAGGGGATACGCAGTATTTT. V and J are TRBV12-5 and TRBJ2-3; the match to TRBD2 covers 12 bases. With V trimmed by 1 base and J by 6 bases, 2 bases remained unmatched. Per germline, CDR1 LGHNT and CDR2 FRNRAP. The CDR3 sequence is 15 residues long.

The chain uses TRBV27 and TRBJ1-1, with D unclear. Per the germline V gene, CDR1 is MNHEY and CDR2 is SMNVEV (reference sequence). Trimming removed 3 bases at V and 7 bases at J, with 12 bases between. The CDR3 totals 13 residues. The CDR3 region has the DNA TGTGCCAGCAGTTTTGAGGGCGGACTTGAAGCTTTCTTT. It codes for CASSFEGGLEAFF.

V and J are TRBV25-1 and TRBJ2-7; the match to TRBD2 covers 9 bases. The CDR3 extends over 14 amino acids. Germline V gives CDR1 MGHDK, CDR2 SYGVNS. V trimming: 4 bases; J trimming: 6 bases; junction bases outside the gene matches: 7. The CDR3 nucleotides read TGTGCCAGCAGTGCTAGCGGGAAAAGTACCGAGCAGTACTTC. The encoded protein is CASSASGKSTEQYF.

The chain links TRBV28 to TRBJ2-7; the match to TRBD2 covers 10 bases. Germline V gene data show CDR1 as MDHEN and CDR2 as SYDVKM. The V gene end was trimmed by 2 bases and the J gene end by 6 bases; junction bases not matched to a gene: 4. The CDR3 spans 14 residues. CDR3 DNA sequence: TGTGCCAGCAGTTTACCCTTAGCGGGAGGCGAGCAGTACTTC. This codes for CASSLPLAGGEQYF.

This chain links TRBV5-1 with TRBJ2-6, with 10 positions matching TRBD2. In germline, CDR1 is SGHRS, CDR2 YFSETQ. This CDR3 comprises 19 residues. After removal of 3 bases from V and 0 bases from J, the junction contained 9 bases not matched to a gene. CDR3 nucleotide sequence: TGCGCCAGCAGCTGGCGAGCGGGAGGGCCGAGCTCTGGGGCCAACGTCCTGACTTTC. Translation: CASSWRAGGPSSGANVLTF.

This chain joins TRBV7-9 and TRBJ2-7, with 8 bases that match TRBD2. The CDR3 has 17 residues. Germline values: CDR1 SEHNR, CDR2 FQNEAQ (reference sequence). The V segment lost 1 base and the J segment 7 bases; nucleotides outside the gene matches: 15. CDR3 sequence reads: CASSLELNSGISGEQYF. As DNA, the CDR3 is TGTGCCAGCAGCTTAGAGTTAAATAGCGGGATATCTGGAGAGCAGTACTTC.

V usage is TRBV9 and J usage is TRBJ1-3; D is possibly TRBD1 (6 bases). V was cut by 4 bases and J by 0 bases, with 14 bases left in between. Germline V gene data show CDR1 as SGDLS and CDR2 as YYNGEE. CDR3 size: 16 residues. The DNA for the CDR3 is TGTGCCAGCAGCCAAATGGACAGCTTCTCTGGAAACACCATATATTTT. Protein sequence: CASSQMDSFSGNTIYF. The full variable domain, with the rest looked up from reference TRBV9 and TRBJ1-3, is DSGVTQTPKHLITATGQRVTLRCSPRSGDLSVYWYQQSLDQGLQFLIQYYNGEERAKGNILERFSAQQFPDLHSELNLSSLELGDSALYFCASSQMDSFSGNTIYFGEGSWLTVV.

This clone appeared a single time. Within the sample, other DNA sequences also encode this same CDR3. This chain joins TRBV28 and TRBJ1-1, with unresolved D. The CDR3 is 11 amino acids. Between the trimmed V and J ends, which lost 6 bases and 1 base, there was a span of 3 bases. Germline CDR1 is MDHEN and CDR2 is SYDVKM. CDR3 amino acids: CASSTNTEAFF. CDR3 coding DNA: TGTGCCAGCAGCACGAACACTGAAGCTTTCTTT. The full variable domain, in which reference TRBV28 and TRBJ1-1 provide the parts outside the CDR3, is DVKVTQSSRYLVKRTGEKVFLECVQDMDHENMFWYRQDPGLGLRLIYFSYDVKMKEKGDIPEGYSVSREKKERFSLILESASTNQTSMYLCASSTNTEAFFGQGTRLTVV.

The rearrangement links TRBV28 to TRBJ2-4; 11 positions match TRBD1. V shed 4 bases and J 3 bases; nucleotides not matched to a gene: 11. The germline V gene has CDR1 MDHEN and CDR2 SYDVKM. The CDR3 is 18 amino acids. The CDR3 reads CASSSLDGQGAVKNIQYF. As DNA, the CDR3 is TGTGCCAGCAGTTCACTTGATGGACAGGGGGCGGTCAAAAACATTCAGTACTTC.

The chain joins TRBV19 to TRBJ2-5; tentative D call: TRBD2 (6 bases). The V gene lost 9 bases and the J gene lost 5 bases, with 19 bases spanning the gap. The CDR3 covers 14 residues. CDR1 and CDR2 from the germline V gene are LNHDA and SQIVND (reference sequence). DNA of the CDR3: TGTGCCAGCACCCCCGGGGGAAGCCGGGAGACCCAGTACTTC. Protein product: CASTPGGSRETQYF.

The gene calls are TRBV6-4 and TRBJ2-3; TRBD2 agrees at 8 bases. V shed 2 bases, J shed 1 base, and the junction held 5 bases outside the gene matches. The CDR3 is made up of 16 amino acids. Germline CDR1 and CDR2: MRHNA and SNTAGT. The CDR3 loop reads CASSDVWREGTDTQYF. The CDR3 nucleotides read TGTGCCAGCAGTGACGTCTGGCGGGAGGGCACAGATACGCAGTATTTT.

The chain uses TRBV7-8 and TRBJ1-5; tentative D call: TRBD1 (6 bases). The CDR3 runs to 17 residues. CDR1 is SGHVS and CDR2 is FQNEAQ in the germline V gene. V was shortened by 5 bases and J by 3 bases, with 20 bases between the two germline ends. CDR3 in amino acids: CASSLTGGGLDNQPQHF. The DNA for the CDR3 is TGTGCCAGCAGCCTCACCGGTGGGGGGCTGGACAATCAGCCCCAGCATTTT.

In nucleotides, the CDR3 is TGTGCCAGCAGCTTAGTATCGGGAGGTTCGGATACGCAGTATTTT. Translated, it gives CASSLVSGGSDTQYF. V is TRBV7-2 and J is TRBJ2-3, with TRBD2 matching over 7 bases. The trim removed 1 base at V and 6 bases at J, leaving 7 bases unmatched. This CDR3 has 15 residues. Per the germline V gene, CDR1 is SGHTA and CDR2 is FQGNSA.

The chain uses TRBV10-1 and TRBJ2-1; TRBD2 agrees at 11 bases. The CDR3 has 17 residues. Germline CDR1 reads WNHNN; CDR2 reads SYGVQD (reference sequence). Losses at the gene ends were 2 bases for V and 6 bases for J; bases not matched to a gene: 9. CDR3 sequence reads: CASSEGPLAGGRNEQFF. The CDR3 DNA is TGCGCCAGCAGTGAGGGCCCTCTAGCGGGAGGCCGCAATGAGCAGTTCTTC.

DNA of the CDR3: TGTGCCAGCAGCTTAAACAGTTATCAGCCCCAGCATTTT. This sequence encodes CASSLNSYQPQHF. The J gene is TRBJ1-5, the V gene TRBV7-3; unclear D gene. This CDR3 has 13 residues. V was trimmed by 1 base and J by 5 bases, leaving 6 bases between them. Germline CDR1 SGHTA, CDR2 FQGTGA.

The CDR3, as DNA: TGTGCCAGCAGCTTGGACCCCGGCGGGGCCCTCACAGATACGCAGTATTTT. This encodes CASSLDPGGALTDTQYF. This chain joins TRBV5-4 and TRBJ2-3, with D maybe TRBD2 (6 bases). This CDR3 is built from 17 residues. Germline lookup yields CDR1 SGHNT and CDR2 YYREEE (reference sequence). Trimming pared 0 bases from V and 2 bases from J, leaving 16 bases between.

This chain links TRBV27 with TRBJ2-7, with TRBD1 identical over 11 bases. J gave up 2 bases and V 7 bases, and 4 bases lay outside the gene matches. Germline CDR1 is MNHEY and CDR2 is SMNVEV (reference sequence). This CDR3 is 14 amino acids long. CDR3 sequence: CASNGGQGAYEQYF. The CDR3 nucleotides read TGTGCCAGCAACGGGGGACAGGGGGCCTACGAGCAGTACTTC.